This TCR beta chain emerged from a study of blood T cell repertoires in COVID-19. V lost 5 bases to trimming and J lost 1 base; unmatched junction nucleotides: 6. The germline V gene has CDR1 SEHNR and CDR2 FQNEAQ (reference sequence). The CDR3 loop spans 16 amino acids. As processed by the authors: Amplification of reference gene primers provided the estimated nucleated cell counts. TCRdb's table, derived via immunoSEQ multiplex PCR, lists solely in-frame clones and lacks some. The V and J calls and clone size were taken over from that table, and D and trimming were inferred from the DNA. The profile shows approximately 190,000 clones, approximately 90% of them singletons. This clone was counted a few times.

The material sequenced was peripheral blood. This sequence originates from a man between 65 and 80 years old with active or convalescent COVID-19. The V gene is TRBV7-9, the J gene TRBJ2-1; 9 nucleotides line up with TRBD1. The CDR3 DNA is TGTGCCAGCAGCCTCCGGACAGGGGTATCCTACAATGAGCAGTTCTTC. This encodes CASSLRTGVSYNEQFF. The full variable domain, with the rest looked up from reference TRBV7-9 and TRBJ2-1, is DTGVSQNPRHKITKRGQNVTFRCDPISEHNRLYWYRQTLGQGPEFLTYFQNEAQLEKSRLLSDRFSAERPKGSFSTLEIQRTEQGDSAMYLCASSLRTGVSYNEQFFGPGTRLTVL.